The T cell receptor (beta chain) under discussion was sequenced for a study of Ad26.COV2.S vaccination and SARS-CoV-2 variants. The CDR3 length is 12 residues. V was pared by 4 bases and J by 6 bases, with 7 bases between. CDR1 SGHNT and CDR2 YYREEE come from the germline V gene (reference sequence). The assay was immunoSEQ multiplex PCR, and TCRdb's table has in-frame clones only and misses some. Of about half a million clones in the sample, about 88% were seen once. Treatment of the sample: some 20 received Ad26.COV2.S at low or high dose, single or two shots; about five received placebo; per-sample allocation not given. Specimen acquisition occurred on day 63 following the initial vaccine or placebo injection.

The source material was peripheral blood, sampled in a trial of Ad26.COV2.S vaccine versus placebo. The rearrangement links TRBV5-4 to TRBJ2-2; D is unclear. The source is a person aged 18-60 years who received the Ad26.COV2.S COVID-19 vaccine or a placebo. This CDR3 reads CASSTDAGELFF. The DNA of the CDR3 is TGTGCCAGCAGCACGGACGCCGGGGAGCTGTTTTTT.